These T cell receptor beta chains were read from a single sample in a study of lymphopenia after photon versus proton radiotherapy. The data were produced by immunoSEQ multiplex PCR, yet TCRdb's version contains in-frame clones alone and is incomplete. The sample records 50,000 to 60,000 clones, 92% being singletons. The sample consisted of peripheral blood, taken from a patient treated with photon-based radiotherapy. The receptors were sampled from a woman aged 40 to 50 with cholangiocarcinoma. Each CDR3 is given with its conserved first and last residue. Each record gives: V gene, J gene, D gene, clone size, CDR3 protein, CDR3 DNA. A D gene is named only where the DNA matches it firmly. Not every row has a clone size; where given, it reads once, few, many or a size class.

V gene: TRBV6-5
J gene: TRBJ2-5
D gene: TRBD2
clone size: -
CDR3 protein: CASSYSGGEQYF
CDR3 DNA: TGTGCCAGCAGTTACTCCGGGGGGGAGCAGTACTTC

V gene: TRBV6-1
J gene: TRBJ2-7
D gene: TRBD1
clone size: -
CDR3 protein: CATDRDRGYEQYF
CDR3 DNA: TGTGCCACCGACCGGGACAGGGGTTACGAGCAGTACTTC

V gene: TRBV7-2
J gene: TRBJ2-7
D gene: TRBD2
clone size: -
CDR3 protein: CASSPRGSAGGSYEQYF
CDR3 DNA: TGTGCCAGCAGCCCTAGGGGTTCGGCGGGAGGGTCCTACGAGCAGTACTTC

V gene: TRBV6-1
J gene: TRBJ1-5
D gene: -
clone size: -
CDR3 protein: CASSERGGRGNQPQHF
CDR3 DNA: TGTGCCAGCAGTGAACGTGGAGGTCGGGGCAATCAGCCCCAGCATTTT

V gene: TRBV6-6
J gene: TRBJ1-1
D gene: -
clone size: -
CDR3 protein: CASSEQGWTEAFF
CDR3 DNA: TGTGCCAGCAGTGAGCAGGGGTGGACTGAAGCTTTCTTT

V gene: TRBV5-1
J gene: TRBJ2-7
D gene: -
clone size: -
CDR3 protein: CASSSVGLEQYF
CDR3 DNA: TGCGCCAGCAGCTCAGTAGGCCTCGAGCAGTACTTC

V gene: TRBV4-1
J gene: TRBJ2-1
D gene: TRBD1
clone size: once
CDR3 protein: CASSQETGGNEQFF
CDR3 DNA: TGCGCCAGCAGCCAAGAGACAGGGGGCAATGAGCAGTTCTTC

V gene: TRBV29-1
J gene: TRBJ1-2
D gene: TRBD1
clone size: -
CDR3 protein: CSVPQGNYGYTF
CDR3 DNA: TGCAGCGTCCCACAGGGGAACTATGGCTACACCTTC

V gene: TRBV6-1
J gene: TRBJ1-2
D gene: -
clone size: -
CDR3 protein: CASRTFYGYTF
CDR3 DNA: TGTGCCAGCAGAACCTTCTATGGCTACACCTTC

V gene: TRBV29-1
J gene: TRBJ2-7
D gene: -
clone size: -
CDR3 protein: CSFRVGNYEQYF
CDR3 DNA: TGCAGCTTCCGAGTGGGGAATTACGAGCAGTACTTC

V gene: TRBV4-3
J gene: TRBJ2-7
D gene: -
clone size: -
CDR3 protein: CASTLSRGIGYEQYF
CDR3 DNA: TGCGCCAGCACCCTCAGTAGGGGAATTGGCTACGAGCAGTACTTC

V gene: TRBV7-3
J gene: TRBJ2-2
D gene: -
clone size: once
CDR3 protein: CASSSPGGSNTGELFF
CDR3 DNA: TGTGCCAGCAGCTCCCCCGGCGGCTCCAACACCGGGGAGCTGTTTTTT

V gene: TRBV5-1
J gene: TRBJ1-6
D gene: -
clone size: -
CDR3 protein: CASSFGDYNSPLHF
CDR3 DNA: TGCGCCAGCAGCTTCGGGGATTATAATTCACCCCTCCACTTT

V gene: TRBV5-1
J gene: TRBJ1-6
D gene: TRBD1
clone size: -
CDR3 protein: CASSFYRGGDNSPLHF
CDR3 DNA: TGCGCCAGCAGCTTTTACAGGGGAGGAGATAATTCACCCCTCCACTTT

V gene: TRBV11-2
J gene: TRBJ2-1
D gene: TRBD2
clone size: once
CDR3 protein: CASSLRLAGGYNEQFF
CDR3 DNA: TGTGCCAGCAGCTTACGACTAGCGGGGGGTTACAATGAGCAGTTCTTC

V gene: TRBV7-3
J gene: TRBJ2-3
D gene: TRBD2
clone size: -
CDR3 protein: CASSGGVRDTDTQYF
CDR3 DNA: TGTGCCAGCAGCGGGGGGGTCAGGGACACAGATACGCAGTATTTT

V gene: TRBV19
J gene: TRBJ1-5
D gene: -
clone size: once
CDR3 protein: CASSVGGSNQPQHF
CDR3 DNA: TGTGCCAGTAGTGTAGGTGGAAGCAATCAGCCCCAGCATTTT